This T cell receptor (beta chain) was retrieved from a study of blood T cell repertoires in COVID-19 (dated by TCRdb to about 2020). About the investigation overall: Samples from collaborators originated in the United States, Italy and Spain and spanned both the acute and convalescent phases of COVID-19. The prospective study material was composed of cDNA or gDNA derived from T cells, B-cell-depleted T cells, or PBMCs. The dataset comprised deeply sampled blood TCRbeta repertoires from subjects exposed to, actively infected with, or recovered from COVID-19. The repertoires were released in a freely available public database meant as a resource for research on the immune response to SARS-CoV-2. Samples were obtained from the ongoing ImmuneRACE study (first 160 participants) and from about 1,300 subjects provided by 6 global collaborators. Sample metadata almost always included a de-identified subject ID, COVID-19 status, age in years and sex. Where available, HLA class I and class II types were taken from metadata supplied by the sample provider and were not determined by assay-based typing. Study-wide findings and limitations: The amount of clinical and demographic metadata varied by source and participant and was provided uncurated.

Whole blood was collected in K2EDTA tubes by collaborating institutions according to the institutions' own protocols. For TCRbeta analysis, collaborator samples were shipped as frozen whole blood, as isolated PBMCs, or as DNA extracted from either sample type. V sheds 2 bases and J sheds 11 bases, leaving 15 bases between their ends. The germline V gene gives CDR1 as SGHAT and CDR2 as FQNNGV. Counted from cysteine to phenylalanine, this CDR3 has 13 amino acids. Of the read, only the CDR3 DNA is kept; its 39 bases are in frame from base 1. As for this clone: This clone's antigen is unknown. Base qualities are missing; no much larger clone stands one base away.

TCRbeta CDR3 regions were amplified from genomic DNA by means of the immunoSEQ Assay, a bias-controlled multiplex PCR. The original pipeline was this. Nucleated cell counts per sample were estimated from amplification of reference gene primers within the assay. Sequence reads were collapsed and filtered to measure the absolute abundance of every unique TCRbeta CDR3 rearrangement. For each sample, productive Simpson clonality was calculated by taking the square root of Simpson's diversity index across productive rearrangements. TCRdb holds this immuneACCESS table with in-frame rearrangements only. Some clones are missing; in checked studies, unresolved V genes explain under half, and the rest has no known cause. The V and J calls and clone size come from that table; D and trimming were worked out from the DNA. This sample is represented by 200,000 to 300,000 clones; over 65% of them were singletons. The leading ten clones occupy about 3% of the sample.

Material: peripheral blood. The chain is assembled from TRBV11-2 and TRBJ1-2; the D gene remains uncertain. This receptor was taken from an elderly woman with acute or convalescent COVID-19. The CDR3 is CASSLRPDIYYTF. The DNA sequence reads TGTGCCAGCAGCTTACGACCAGACATCTATTACACCTTC.